The 27 T cell receptor beta chains reported below all come from one sample, sequenced in a study of shared T cell receptors in the human thymus (dated by TCRdb to about 2021). Library preparation was by the immunoSEQ multiplex PCR assay. TCRdb re-hosts the immuneACCESS table, in-frame sequences only. Its copies lack some clones; in the studies checked, an unresolved V gene accounts for under half of them, and the cause for the rest is not known. The sample table contains hundreds of thousands of clones; only one count was recorded for about 95% of them. Roughly 0.02% of the sample comes from the top ten. The sequenced material came from thymocytes. These receptors all stem from a human donor.

The V gene is TRBV10-3, the J gene TRBJ1-3; D uncertain. CDR1 and CDR2 from the germline V gene are ENHRY and SYGVKD. The CDR3 sequence is 11 residues long. Deletions cut 7 bases from V and 2 bases from J, with 3 bases between. Here the CDR3 reads CAIMTGNTIYF. In DNA form, the CDR3 reads TGTGCCATCATGACTGGAAACACCATATATTTT.

The chain couples TRBV2 to TRBJ2-2; 10 nucleotides agree with TRBD2. V lost 7 bases to trimming and J lost 5 bases; unmatched junction nucleotides: 1. Germline CDR1 is SNHLY and CDR2 is FYNNEI. CDR3 size: 13 residues. The CDR3 is CASTLAGTGELFF. CDR3 nucleotides: TGTGCCAGCACACTAGCGGGAACCGGGGAGCTGTTTTTT.

The chain couples TRBV10-2 to TRBJ2-7; D might be TRBD1 (6 bases). CDR1 is WSHSY and CDR2 is SAAADI in the germline V gene. CDR3 length equals 14 residues. V dropped 0 bases and J dropped 2 bases, with 8 bases sitting between them. The CDR3 reads CASSESRGTYEQYF. The CDR3 nucleotides are TGCGCCAGCAGTGAGTCGAGGGGGACCTACGAGCAGTACTTC.

This chain links TRBV7-2 with TRBJ1-5, with TRBD1 matching over 7 bases. The V gene end was trimmed by 4 bases and the J gene end by 3 bases; junction bases not matched to a gene: 9. Germline CDR1 and CDR2: SGHTA and FQGNSA. The CDR3 loop spans 16 amino acids. CDR3: CASSSPRGVDNQPQHF. The CDR3 coding sequence is TGTGCCAGCAGCTCGCCCAGGGGGGTGGACAATCAGCCCCAGCATTTT.

V usage is TRBV7-9 and J usage is TRBJ1-1, with D possibly matching TRBD1 (6 bases). This CDR3 spans 19 amino acids. Trimming removed 5 bases from V and 0 bases from J, with 25 bases in between. From germline, CDR1 is SEHNR and CDR2 FQNEAQ (reference sequence). The CDR3 nucleotides read TGTGCCAGCAGCCACCAGGCCCCCCGACCGGGACACCTGAACACTGAAGCTTTCTTT. It translates to CASSHQAPRPGHLNTEAFF.

The chain carries TRBV11-2 and TRBJ2-7; 13 nucleotides agree with TRBD2. Germline CDR1 SGHAT, CDR2 FQNNGV. The trim removed 3 bases at V and 3 bases at J, leaving 11 bases unmatched. This CDR3 is 18 amino acids long. This CDR3 is CASSFERLAGGTNYEQYF. CDR3 coding DNA: TGTGCCAGCAGCTTTGAGCGACTAGCGGGAGGTACCAACTACGAGCAGTACTTC.

The chain couples TRBV6-4 to TRBJ2-7; 11 nucleotides align to TRBD1. J gave up 5 bases and V 1 base, and 7 bases lay outside the gene matches. CDR3 length equals 16 residues. Germline-derived CDR1 and CDR2 are MRHNA and SNTAGT. CDR3 sequence (DNA): TGTGCCAGCAGTGACTTCCCGGACAGGGGGCGACACGAGCAGTACTTC. Its translation is CASSDFPDRGRHEQYF.

The rearrangement joins TRBV5-4 to TRBJ1-1; 7 bases fit TRBD1. The J segment lost 3 bases and the V segment lost 3 bases, leaving 20 bases of the junction unmatched. This CDR3 is built from 19 residues. The germline V gene encodes CDR1 SGHNT and CDR2 YYREEE (reference sequence). In DNA form, the CDR3 reads TGTGCCAGCAGCTCAGCCACAGGGGCCCGCGGGCACCCCTACACTGAAGCTTTCTTT. It translates to CASSSATGARGHPYTEAFF. The full variable domain, rest sourced from reference TRBV5-4 and TRBJ1-1, is ETGVTQSPTHLIKTRGQQVTLRCSSQSGHNTVSWYQQALGQGPQFIFQYYREEENGRGNFPPRFSGLQFPNYSSELNVNALELDDSALYLCASSSATGARGHPYTEAFFGQGTRLTVV.

The chain combines TRBV19 with TRBJ2-1; D may be TRBD1 (6 bases). Looked up from germline, CDR1 is LNHDA and CDR2 is SQIVND (reference sequence). The CDR3 consists of 15 residues. Trimming took off 3 bases at V and 3 bases at J, with 12 bases between the two ends. The CDR3 sequence is CASSIIQGNYNEQFF. In DNA, the CDR3 is TGTGCCAGTAGTATTATACAGGGAAACTACAATGAGCAGTTCTTC.

This chain uses TRBV19 with TRBJ2-4; perhaps TRBD1 as D (6 bases). The germline V gene encodes CDR1 LNHDA and CDR2 SQIVND (reference sequence). This CDR3 has 14 amino acids. V dropped 4 bases and J dropped 9 bases, with 16 bases sitting between them. CDR3 sequence (DNA): TGTGCCAGTAGTAAGGTACAGGGACATGGCATTCAGTACTTC. This codes for CASSKVQGHGIQYF. The whole variable domain, filled in from reference TRBV19 and TRBJ2-4, reads DGGITQSPKYLFRKEGQNVTLSCEQNLNHDAMYWYRQDPGQGLRLIYYSQIVNDFQKGDIAEGYSVSREKKESFPLTVTSAQKNPTAFYLCASSKVQGHGIQYFGAGTRLSVL.

V is TRBV7-3 and J is TRBJ2-3; 12 positions agree with TRBD2. The CDR3 is 18 residues long. Germline V gives CDR1 SGHTA, CDR2 FQGTGA. Trimming at V came to 1 base and at J to 2 bases, leaving 7 bases not matched to a gene. The CDR3 nucleotides read TGTGCCAGCAGCTTAAAGGTCCTAGCGGGAGGGCACACAGATACGCAGTATTTT. Its translation: CASSLKVLAGGHTDTQYF.

The chain carries TRBV19 and TRBJ2-1; 7 bases agree with TRBD2. The CDR3 has 15 residues. The J segment lost 7 bases and the V segment lost 2 bases, leaving 8 bases of the junction unmatched. CDR1 is LNHDA, CDR2 SQIVND, per germline (reference sequence). DNA of the CDR3: TGTGCCAGTAGTATAATGCACCCCGGGGGGAATGAGCAGTTCTTC. Protein: CASSIMHPGGNEQFF.

The chain links TRBV2 to TRBJ2-7, with a weak D call TRBD2 (6 bases). The V end was cut by 7 bases, the J end by 2 bases, with 15 bases between. The CDR3 extends over 14 amino acids. The germline V gene has CDR1 SNHLY and CDR2 FYNNEI. CDR3: CASTTGLEAYEQYF. CDR3 nucleotide sequence: TGTGCCAGCACCACGGGACTGGAAGCCTACGAGCAGTACTTC.

The gene calls are TRBV7-9 and TRBJ2-5; 10 positions agree with TRBD2. The CDR3 runs 14 residues. From germline, CDR1 is SEHNR and CDR2 FQNEAQ (reference sequence). Unmatched junction bases numbered 3, after V lost 6 bases and J lost 2 bases. The CDR3 nucleotides are TGTGCCAGCAGGCAGACTAGCGGGCAAGAGACCCAGTACTTC. It yields the protein CASRQTSGQETQYF.

The chain recombines TRBV2 with TRBJ1-5, with D hard to call. With 5 bases removed from V and 7 bases from J, the gap between germline ends came to 6 bases. This CDR3 contains 11 residues. Germline CDR1 and CDR2: SNHLY and FYNNEI. CDR3 amino acids: CASSKGQPQHF. The CDR3 DNA reads TGTGCCAGCAGTAAGGGCCAGCCCCAGCATTTT.

The chain couples TRBV11-2 to TRBJ1-4; D may be TRBD1 (5 bases). V was clipped by 2 bases and J by 4 bases, with 17 bases between them. This CDR3 is built from 17 residues. In germline, CDR1 is SGHAT, CDR2 FQNNGV. CDR3 residues: CASSLRSRERDNEKLFF. Written as DNA, the CDR3 is TGTGCCAGCAGCTTAAGGTCCAGGGAAAGGGATAATGAAAAACTGTTTTTT.

The V call is TRBV13, the J call TRBJ2-7, with D uncertain. CDR3 length equals 14 residues. Germline CDR1 and CDR2: PRHDT and FYEKMQ (reference sequence). Trimming cost V 5 bases and J 2 bases, with 13 bases left between them. The CDR3 nucleotides read TGTGCCAGCAGCCCCTTGGCGGAGACCTACGAGCAGTACTTC. It encodes CASSPLAETYEQYF.

The J gene is TRBJ2-2, the V gene TRBV23-1; 11 bases match TRBD2. TRBV23-1 is known as an ORF, though its function is uncertain. This CDR3 is built from 16 residues. The V and J ends lost 7 bases and 1 base, in that order; junction bases with no gene match: 5. The CDR3: CASTRGLAGNTGELFF. Written as DNA, the CDR3 is TGCGCCAGCACTCGAGGACTAGCGGGGAACACCGGGGAGCTGTTTTTT.

This sequence joins TRBV11-2 and TRBJ1-1; weak D call: TRBD1 (6 bases). Trimming removed 2 bases at V and 1 base at J, with 11 bases between. From germline, CDR1 is SGHAT and CDR2 FQNNGV. This CDR3 comprises 15 residues. The CDR3 is CASSLRGGGNTEAFF. CDR3 sequence (DNA): TGTGCCAGCAGCTTAAGGGGAGGGGGGAACACTGAAGCTTTCTTT.

The chain uses TRBV6-1 and TRBJ1-3, with D hard to call. CDR3 length: 13 residues. From germline, CDR1 is MNHNS and CDR2 SASEGT. V lost 4 bases to trimming and J lost 1 base, with 5 bases between them. The CDR3 nucleotides are TGTGCCAGCAGTGCCTCTTCTGGAAACACCATATATTTT. This translates into CASSASSGNTIYF.

The genes are TRBV19 and TRBJ2-7; the match to TRBD2 covers 11 bases. Germline-derived CDR1 and CDR2 are LNHDA and SQIVND (reference sequence). Trimming took 7 bases from V and 0 from J; bases not matched to a gene: 5. CDR3 length: 15 residues. In nucleotides, the CDR3 is TGTGCCAGTAAGACTAGCGGGGCCTACTCCTACGAGCAGTACTTC. This encodes CASKTSGAYSYEQYF.

This chain uses TRBV7-2 with TRBJ2-1, with 8 bases matching TRBD2. Germline CDR1 SGHTA, CDR2 FQGNSA. Trimming cost V 6 bases and J 7 bases; bases outside gene matches: 8. The CDR3 is 14 amino acids. The chain's CDR3 is CASRDGRATNEQFF. CDR3 in DNA: TGTGCCAGCAGGGACGGGAGGGCCACTAATGAGCAGTTCTTC.

The chain uses TRBV28 and TRBJ2-3; 14 bases map to TRBD2. Germline V lookup: CDR1 MDHEN, CDR2 SYDVKM. V lost 2 bases and J lost 8; bases outside the gene matches: 6. This CDR3 spans 16 amino acids. DNA of the CDR3: TGTGCCAGCAGTTTAAGACTAGCGGGAGGGCCGCCTACGCAGTATTTT. This encodes CASSLRLAGGPPTQYF.

The rearrangement joins TRBV30 to TRBJ1-4; 8 bases agree with TRBD1. The CDR3 covers 17 residues. With 4 bases clipped from V and 0 bases from J, the junction kept 10 bases outside the gene matches. Germline V gives CDR1 GTSNPN, CDR2 SVGIG (reference sequence). DNA of the CDR3: TGTGCCTGGATTCCGGGACAGGAAGTTGCAACTAATGAAAAACTGTTTTTT. This encodes CAWIPGQEVATNEKLFF.

The CDR3 loop reads CASSLQGAGYEQYF. CDR3 nucleotide sequence: TGTGCCAGCAGCTTACAGGGGGCAGGCTACGAGCAGTACTTC. The rearrangement uses TRBV7-8 and TRBJ2-7, with 8 bases that match TRBD1. Germline CDR1 is SGHVS and CDR2 is FQNEAQ. The CDR3 has 14 amino acids. V lost 2 bases to trimming and J lost 3 bases; unmatched junction nucleotides: 3.

This clone was picked up a small number of times. The gene calls are TRBV12-5 and TRBJ1-2, with D maybe TRBD1 (5 bases). Trimming stripped 6 bases from V and 0 bases from J, with 23 bases between. Per germline, CDR1 LGHNT and CDR2 FRNRAP. The CDR3 spans 18 residues. The CDR3 protein is CASGSDSHKRRTNYGYTF. The CDR3 DNA reads as TGTGCTAGTGGAAGCGACAGCCACAAGAGAAGAACTAACTATGGCTACACCTTC.

The chain has TRBV27 and TRBJ1-2; tentative D call: TRBD1 (6 bases). The V gene lost 6 bases and the J gene lost 4 bases, with 15 bases spanning the gap. The germline V gene has CDR1 MNHEY and CDR2 SMNVEV (reference sequence). This CDR3 region has 14 residues. The CDR3 region is CASRNTGPSYGYTF. CDR3 sequence (DNA): TGTGCCAGCAGGAATACAGGGCCCTCCTATGGCTACACCTTC.